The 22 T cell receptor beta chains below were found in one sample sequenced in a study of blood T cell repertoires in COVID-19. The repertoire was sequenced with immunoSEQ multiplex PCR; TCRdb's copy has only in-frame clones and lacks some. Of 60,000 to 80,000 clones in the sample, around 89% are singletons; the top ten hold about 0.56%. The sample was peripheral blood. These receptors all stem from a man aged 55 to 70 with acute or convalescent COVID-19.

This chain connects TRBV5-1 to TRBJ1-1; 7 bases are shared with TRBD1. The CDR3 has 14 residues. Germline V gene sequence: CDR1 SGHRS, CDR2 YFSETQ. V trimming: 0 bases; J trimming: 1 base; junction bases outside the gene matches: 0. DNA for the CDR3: TGCGCCAGCAGCTTGGACAGGGGGAACACTGAAGCTTTCTTT. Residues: CASSLDRGNTEAFF. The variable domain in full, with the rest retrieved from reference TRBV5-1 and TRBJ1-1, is KAGVTQTPRYLIKTRGQQVTLSCSPISGHRSVSWYQQTPGQGLQFLFEYFSETQRNKGNFPGRFSGRQFSNSRSEMNVSTLELGDSALYLCASSLDRGNTEAFFGQGTRLTVV.

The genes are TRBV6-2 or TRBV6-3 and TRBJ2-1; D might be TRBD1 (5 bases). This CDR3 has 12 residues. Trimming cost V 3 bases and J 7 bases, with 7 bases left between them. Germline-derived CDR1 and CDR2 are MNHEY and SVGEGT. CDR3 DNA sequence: TGTGCCAGCAGTTATGGGGCGAATGAGCAGTTCTTC. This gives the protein CASSYGANEQFF.

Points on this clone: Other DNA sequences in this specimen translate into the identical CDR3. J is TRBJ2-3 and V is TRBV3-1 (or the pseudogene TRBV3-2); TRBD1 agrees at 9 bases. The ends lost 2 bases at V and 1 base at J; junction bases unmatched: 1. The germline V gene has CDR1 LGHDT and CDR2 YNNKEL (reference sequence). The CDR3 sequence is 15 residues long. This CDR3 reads CASSQTGGGTDTQYF. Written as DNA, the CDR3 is TGTGCCAGCAGCCAAACAGGGGGCGGCACAGATACGCAGTATTTT.

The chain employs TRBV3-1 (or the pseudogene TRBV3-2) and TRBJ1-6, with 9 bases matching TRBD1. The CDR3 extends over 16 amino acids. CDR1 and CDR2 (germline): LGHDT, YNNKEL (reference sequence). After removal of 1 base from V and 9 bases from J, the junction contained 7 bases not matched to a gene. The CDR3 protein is CASSQGGQGTRSPLHF. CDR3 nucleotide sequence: TGTGCCAGCAGCCAAGGGGGACAGGGAACGCGTTCACCCCTCCACTTT.

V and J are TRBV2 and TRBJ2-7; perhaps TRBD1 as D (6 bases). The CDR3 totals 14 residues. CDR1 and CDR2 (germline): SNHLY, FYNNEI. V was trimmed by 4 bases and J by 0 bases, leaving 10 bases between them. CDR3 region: CASSGDRSSYEQYF. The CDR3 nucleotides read TGTGCCAGCAGTGGCGACAGGAGCTCCTACGAGCAGTACTTC.

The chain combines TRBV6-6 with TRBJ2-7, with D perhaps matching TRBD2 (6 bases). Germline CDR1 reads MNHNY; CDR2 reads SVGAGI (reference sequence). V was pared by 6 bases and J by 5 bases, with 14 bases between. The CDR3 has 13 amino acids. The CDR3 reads CASRGDGGNEQYF. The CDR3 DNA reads TGTGCCAGCAGGGGCGACGGAGGGAACGAGCAGTACTTC.

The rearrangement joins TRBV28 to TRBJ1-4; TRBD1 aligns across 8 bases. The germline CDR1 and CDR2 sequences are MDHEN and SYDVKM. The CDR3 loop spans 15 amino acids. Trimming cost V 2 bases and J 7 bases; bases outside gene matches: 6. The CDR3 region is CASSLQGALSEKLFF. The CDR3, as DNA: TGTGCCAGCAGTTTACAGGGGGCTCTCAGTGAAAAACTGTTTTTT.

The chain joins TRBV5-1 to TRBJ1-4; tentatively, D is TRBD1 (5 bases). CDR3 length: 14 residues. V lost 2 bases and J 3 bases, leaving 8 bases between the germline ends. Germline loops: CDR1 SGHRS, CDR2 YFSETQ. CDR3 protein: CASSLSGANEKLFF. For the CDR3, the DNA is TGCGCCAGCAGCTTATCGGGGGCTAATGAAAAACTGTTTTTT.

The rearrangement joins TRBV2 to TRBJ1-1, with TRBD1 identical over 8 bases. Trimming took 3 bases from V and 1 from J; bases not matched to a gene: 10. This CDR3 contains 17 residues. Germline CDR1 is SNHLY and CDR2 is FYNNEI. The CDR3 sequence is CASSDDPGGAENTEAFF. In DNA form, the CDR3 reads TGTGCCAGCAGTGATGATCCAGGGGGCGCAGAGAACACTGAAGCTTTCTTT.

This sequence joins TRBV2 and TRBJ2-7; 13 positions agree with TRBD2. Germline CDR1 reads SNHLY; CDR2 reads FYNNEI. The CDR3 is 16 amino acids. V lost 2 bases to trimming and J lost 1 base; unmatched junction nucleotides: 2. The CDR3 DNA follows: TGTGCCAGCAGTGAAATGGGACTAGCGGGGTCCTACGAGCAGTACTTC. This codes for CASSEMGLAGSYEQYF. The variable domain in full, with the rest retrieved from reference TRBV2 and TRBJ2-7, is EPEVTQTPSHQVTQMGQEVILRCVPISNHLYFYWYRQILGQKVEFLVSFYNNEISEKSEIFDDQFSVERPDGSNFTLKIRSTKLEDSAMYFCASSEMGLAGSYEQYFGPGTRLTVT.

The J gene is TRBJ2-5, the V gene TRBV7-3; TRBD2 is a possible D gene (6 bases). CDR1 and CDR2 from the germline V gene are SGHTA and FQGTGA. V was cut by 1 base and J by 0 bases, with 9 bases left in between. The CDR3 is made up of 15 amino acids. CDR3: CASSLNGGYQETQYF. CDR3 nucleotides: TGTGCCAGCAGCTTAAATGGGGGGTACCAAGAGACCCAGTACTTC.

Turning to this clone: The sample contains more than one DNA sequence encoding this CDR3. In DNA form, the CDR3 reads TGCGCCAGCAGCTTAAGGACAGGGGACACCGGGGAGCTGTTTTTT. This codes for CASSLRTGDTGELFF. The chain joins TRBV5-1 to TRBJ2-2; 9 bases are shared with TRBD1. The V gene end was trimmed by 2 bases and the J gene end by 3 bases; junction bases not matched to a gene: 2. The germline gives CDR1 SGHRS, CDR2 YFSETQ. This CDR3 has 15 residues.

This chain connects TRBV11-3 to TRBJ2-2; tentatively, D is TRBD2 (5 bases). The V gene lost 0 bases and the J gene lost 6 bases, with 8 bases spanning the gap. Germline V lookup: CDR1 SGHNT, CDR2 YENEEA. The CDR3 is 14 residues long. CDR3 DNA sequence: TGTGCCAGCAGCTTAGAGAGGGTATCCGGGGAGCTGTTTTTT. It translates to CASSLERVSGELFF.

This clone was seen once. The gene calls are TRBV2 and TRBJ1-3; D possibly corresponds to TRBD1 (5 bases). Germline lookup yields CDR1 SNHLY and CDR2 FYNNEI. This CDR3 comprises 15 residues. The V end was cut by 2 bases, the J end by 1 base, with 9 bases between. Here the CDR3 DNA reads TGTGCCAGCAGTGAATTCAGGGCGTCTGGAAACACCATATATTTT. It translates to CASSEFRASGNTIYF.

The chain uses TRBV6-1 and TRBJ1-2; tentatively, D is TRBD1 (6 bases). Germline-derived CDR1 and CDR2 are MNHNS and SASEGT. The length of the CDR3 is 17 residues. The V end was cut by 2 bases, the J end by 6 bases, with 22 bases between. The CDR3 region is CASSETPGHARGDGYTF. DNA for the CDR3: TGTGCCAGCAGTGAAACACCGGGACACGCGAGGGGAGATGGCTACACCTTC.

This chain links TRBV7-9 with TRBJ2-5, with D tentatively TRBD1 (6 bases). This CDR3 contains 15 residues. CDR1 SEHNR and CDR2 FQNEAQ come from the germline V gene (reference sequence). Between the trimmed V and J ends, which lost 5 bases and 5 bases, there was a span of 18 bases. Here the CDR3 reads CASSPKVARGETQYF. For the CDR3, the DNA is TGTGCCAGCAGCCCAAAGGTGGCCAGGGGCGAGACCCAGTACTTC.

CDR3 DNA sequence: TGTGCCAGCAGCTCTCCATCCGGGGGGTACGAGCAGTACTTC. Residues: CASSSPSGGYEQYF. The chain couples TRBV7-9 to TRBJ2-7; TRBD2 agrees at 7 bases. This CDR3 spans 14 amino acids. The germline gives CDR1 SEHNR, CDR2 FQNEAQ (reference sequence). V was pared by 4 bases and J by 4 bases, with 7 bases of the junction left unmatched.

The chain's CDR3 is CASSATGIEEKLFF. CDR3 sequence (DNA): TGTGCCAGCAGCGCGACAGGGATCGAGGAAAAACTGTTTTTT. V and J are TRBV9 and TRBJ1-4, with 7 bases that match TRBD1. The V and J ends lost 3 bases and 8 bases, in that order; junction bases with no gene match: 7. This CDR3 contains 14 residues. Germline CDR1 is SGDLS and CDR2 is YYNGEE.

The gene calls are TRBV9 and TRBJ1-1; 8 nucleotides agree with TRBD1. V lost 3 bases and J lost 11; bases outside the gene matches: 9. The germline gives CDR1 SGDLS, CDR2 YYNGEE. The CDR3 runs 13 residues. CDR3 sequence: CASSGAGGRRAFF. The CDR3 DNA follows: TGTGCCAGCAGCGGCGCAGGGGGCAGAAGGGCTTTCTTT.

In DNA form, the CDR3 reads TGTGCCAGCAGCGTAGGCAGGGCGGGGCGTTCGGACTATGAGCAGTTCTTC. Its protein is CASSVGRAGRSDYEQFF. The chain has TRBV9 and TRBJ2-1; tentative D call: TRBD2 (6 bases). The CDR3 is 17 residues long. V shed 0 bases and J shed 8 bases, with 21 bases lying between them. The germline gives CDR1 SGDLS, CDR2 YYNGEE. Complete variable domain (other parts from reference TRBV9 and TRBJ2-1): DSGVTQTPKHLITATGQRVTLRCSPRSGDLSVYWYQQSLDQGLQFLIQYYNGEERAKGNILERFSAQQFPDLHSELNLSSLELGDSALYFCASSVGRAGRSDYEQFFGPGTRLTVL.

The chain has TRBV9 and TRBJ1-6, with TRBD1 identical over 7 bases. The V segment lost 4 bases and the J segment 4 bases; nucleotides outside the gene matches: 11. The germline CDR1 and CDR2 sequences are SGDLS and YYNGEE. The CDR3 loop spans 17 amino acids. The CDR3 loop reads CASSPARTGGYNSPLHF. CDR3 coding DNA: TGTGCCAGCAGCCCCGCACGGACAGGAGGATATAATTCACCCCTCCACTTT. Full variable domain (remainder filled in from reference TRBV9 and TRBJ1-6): DSGVTQTPKHLITATGQRVTLRCSPRSGDLSVYWYQQSLDQGLQFLIQYYNGEERAKGNILERFSAQQFPDLHSELNLSSLELGDSALYFCASSPARTGGYNSPLHFGNGTRLTVT.

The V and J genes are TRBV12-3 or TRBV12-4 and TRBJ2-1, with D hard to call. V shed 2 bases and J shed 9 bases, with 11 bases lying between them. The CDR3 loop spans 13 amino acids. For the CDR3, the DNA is TGTGCCAGCAGTTTACTGGAGATGGGTGAGCAGTTCTTC. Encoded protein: CASSLLEMGEQFF.